Listed below are T cell receptor beta chains from one sample, sequenced in a study of regulatory T cells in long-lasting Graves disease. TCRdb passed the multiplex PCR reads through MiXCR, listing each CDR3 protein once. The sample carries 400,000 to 450,000 distinct CDR3 sequences, about 15% recorded once. The data were also submitted as part of a second study, on T cells in Graves' hyperthyroidism and ophthalmopathy.

Sequenced here: peripheral blood mononuclear cells (PBMCs), sampled at new diagnosis, from a patient treated with antithyroid drugs. The receptors originated from a woman in her twenties or thirties with Graves disease. Each CDR3 is given with its conserved first and last residue. Fields, in order: V gene, D gene, J gene, clone size, CDR3 length, CDR3 DNA, CDR3 protein. A D gene is named only where the DNA matches it firmly. Rows give clone size only sometimes, using once, few, many, or a class for an expanded clone.

TRBV19	-	TRBJ1-1	few	12	TGTGCCACCTCAGGGGTGAACACTGAAGCTTTCTTT	CATSGVNTEAFF
TRBV28	TRBD1	TRBJ2-1	many	13	TGTGCCAGCAGCCGGGAACAGGGGAATGAGCAGTTCTTC	CASSREQGNEQFF
TRBV20-1	-	TRBJ1-1	many	15	TGCAGTGCTAAGGTAACAGGGATACTTGGCACTGAAGCTTTCTTT	CSAKVTGILGTEAFF
TRBV27	TRBD1	TRBJ1-5	many	14	TGTGCCAGCAAGATGGGGACAGGTTTACAGCCCCAGCATTTT	CASKMGTGLQPQHF
TRBV5-1	TRBD1	TRBJ1-3	many	14	TGCGCCAGCAGCTTGGATCACAGGGGGAACACCATATATTTT	CASSLDHRGNTIYF
TRBV18	-	TRBJ1-3	many	15	TGTGCCAGCTCCGGGGTCAGGGACTCTGGAAACACCATATATTTT	CASSGVRDSGNTIYF
TRBV5-1	TRBD2	TRBJ2-3	many	16	TGCGCCAGCAGCGGCATTGGACTAGCCAGCACAGATACGCAGTATTTT	CASSGIGLASTDTQYF
TRBV28	-	TRBJ1-2	many	14	TGTGCCAGTCGAAATGTGGGGGGCGCAAATGGCTACACCTTC	CASRNVGGANGYTF
TRBV16	-	TRBJ2-1	-	14	TGTGCCAGCAGCCAATCCGGGTGGAATTTTGAGCAGTTCTTC	CASSQSGWNFEQFF
TRBV7-9	-	TRBJ1-1	many	13	TGTGCCAGCAGTTATTTCTCGAACACTGAAGCTTTCTTT	CASSYFSNTEAFF
TRBV12-3/TRBV12-4	-	TRBJ2-7	many	13	TGTGCCAGCGGGTATCTCAGACGGGACGAGCAGTACTTC	CASGYLRRDEQYF
TRBV7-9	TRBD1	TRBJ1-2	many	16	TGTGCCAGCAGCTTAGAGGTGGGACAGGGTATCTATGGCTACACCTTC	CASSLEVGQGIYGYTF
TRBV6-1	TRBD1	TRBJ1-1	-	18	TGTGCCAGCCAACCAGATCTTGGACAACAACAGGGGGGTACGGAAGCTTTCTTT	CASQPDLGQQQGGTEAFF
TRBV18	-	TRBJ1-1	many	13	TGTGCCAGCTCACCACAAAGACCGGGTGAGGGTTTCTTT	CASSPQRPGEGFF
TRBV28	-	TRBJ2-7	many	17	TGTGCCAGCAGTCCTCTCGGTCAGAGGGAGAACTCCTACGAGCAGTACTTC	CASSPLGQRENSYEQYF
TRBV30	-	TRBJ1-4	many	16	TGTGCCTGGAGTCCCGGGGCCTACGCAACTAATGAAAAACTGTTTTTT	CAWSPGAYATNEKLFF
TRBV18	-	TRBJ2-7	few	16	TGTGCCAGCTCACCCCATCCCGCGAGTGGGGCCTACGAGCAGTACTTC	CASSPHPASGAYEQYF
TRBV29-1	TRBD2	TRBJ2-3	-	14	TGCAGCGCTCCCGGGGGGTCTATCACAGATACGCAGTATTTT	CSAPGGSITDTQYF
TRBV2	TRBD2	TRBJ2-2	many	14	TGTGCCAGCAGTAGCGGGAGGTTCACCGGGGAGCTGTTTTTT	CASSSGRFTGELFF
TRBV3-1	-	TRBJ2-3	few	14	TGTGCCAGCAGCCAAGTCGATTCCACAGATACGCAGTATTTT	CASSQVDSTDTQYF
TRBV2	-	TRBJ1-3	many	15	TGTGCCAGCAGCGCAGCCGGGACTTCTGGAAACACCATATATTTT	CASSAAGTSGNTIYF
TRBV13	TRBD2	TRBJ2-3	many	21	TGTGCCAGCAGCTCCACCCCAACTAGCGGGAGGGGAACGGACGGCACAGATACGCAGTATTTT	CASSSTPTSGRGTDGTDTQYF
TRBV29-1	TRBD2	TRBJ2-1	-	15	TGCAGCCTACGTCCAGCGGGACGGTTTTACAATGAGCAGTTCTTC	CSLRPAGRFYNEQFF
TRBV14	-	TRBJ2-7	-	11	TGTGCCAGCAGCCATGCAGGCGAGCAGTACTTC	CASSHAGEQYF
TRBV29-1	-	TRBJ2-7	many	11	TGCAGCGTCAGGACCGGAGGCGAGCAGTACTTC	CSVRTGGEQYF
TRBV13	-	TRBJ2-7	many	15	TGTGCCAGCAGCTTATCTAGTGACAGGCCCCTCAAGCAGTACTTC	CASSLSSDRPLKQYF
TRBV3-1	TRBD1	TRBJ1-1	few	13	TGTGCCAGCAGCCGGAACAGGGGCACTGAAGCTTTCTTT	CASSRNRGTEAFF
TRBV20-1	TRBD2	TRBJ2-7	many	15	TGCAGTGCTAGGGGGGTGACTAGCGGAGAAGACGAGCAGTACTTC	CSARGVTSGEDEQYF
TRBV19	-	TRBJ2-1	-	12	TGTGCCAGTAGTAAAGTCCGAAAGGAGCAGTTCTTC	CASSKVRKEQFF
TRBV27	-	TRBJ2-3	many	15	TGTGCCAGCAGTTTGGGGCAGGGAGGCACAGATACGCAGTATTTT	CASSLGQGGTDTQYF
TRBV30	-	TRBJ1-4	many	13	TGTGCCTGGACTCCCGGCGGAGGTGAAAAACTGTTTTTT	CAWTPGGGEKLFF
TRBV15	-	TRBJ2-3	-	15	TGTGCCACCAGCAGACCCGAGGGCCTAAAAGATACGCAGTATTTT	CATSRPEGLKDTQYF
TRBV28	-	TRBJ2-5	many	13	TGTGCCAGCAGTTGGGACACCCAAGAGACCCAGTACTTC	CASSWDTQETQYF
TRBV20-1	-	TRBJ2-7	many	14	TGCAGTGCTAGGCTCCCAGGGCCCCTCTACGAGCAGTACTTC	CSARLPGPLYEQYF
TRBV7-8	-	TRBJ1-5	-	17	TGTGCCAGCAGCTTAGCGCCCGACCGCTATAGCAATCAGCCCCAGCATTTT	CASSLAPDRYSNQPQHF
TRBV7-2	-	TRBJ2-5	-	13	TGTGCCAGCAGCTTACTCAGATACGACACCCAGTACTTC	CASSLLRYDTQYF
TRBV2	TRBD1	TRBJ2-7	many	17	TGTGCCAGCAGCCGACCCGGCACAGGGGGCGCCGGCTACGAGCAGTACTTC	CASSRPGTGGAGYEQYF
TRBV2	TRBD1	TRBJ2-7	-	15	TGTGCCAGCAGTGCCTTTGGGACAGGGACCTACGAGCAGTACTTC	CASSAFGTGTYEQYF
TRBV6-1	-	TRBJ1-1	-	13	TGTGCCAGCAAGATAGGGATAGGCACTGAAGCTTTCTTT	CASKIGIGTEAFF
TRBV20-1	-	TRBJ2-1	many	12	TGCAGTGCGCGGCTTGGGCGTGATGAGCAGTTCTTC	CSARLGRDEQFF
TRBV20-1	-	TRBJ1-3	many	14	TGCAGTGCTAGGGGAGGAGGATCTGGAAACACCATATATTTT	CSARGGGSGNTIYF
TRBV10-1	-	TRBJ2-5	-	12	TGCGCCAGCAGTGAGTCGATAGAGACCCAGTACTTC	CASSESIETQYF
TRBV6-4	-	TRBJ2-2	few	16	TGTGCCAGCAGTTACTTTGGACTAACCGTTCCCGGGGAGCTGTTTTTT	CASSYFGLTVPGELFF
TRBV27	-	TRBJ1-5	many	15	TGTGCCAGCAGTATGGCAGGTGGGGGTAATCAGCCCCAGCATTTT	CASSMAGGGNQPQHF
TRBV5-1	-	TRBJ1-4	many	15	TGCGCCAGCAGCTTGGCGGGCAGCCGTGGGGAAAAACTGTTTTTT	CASSLAGSRGEKLFF